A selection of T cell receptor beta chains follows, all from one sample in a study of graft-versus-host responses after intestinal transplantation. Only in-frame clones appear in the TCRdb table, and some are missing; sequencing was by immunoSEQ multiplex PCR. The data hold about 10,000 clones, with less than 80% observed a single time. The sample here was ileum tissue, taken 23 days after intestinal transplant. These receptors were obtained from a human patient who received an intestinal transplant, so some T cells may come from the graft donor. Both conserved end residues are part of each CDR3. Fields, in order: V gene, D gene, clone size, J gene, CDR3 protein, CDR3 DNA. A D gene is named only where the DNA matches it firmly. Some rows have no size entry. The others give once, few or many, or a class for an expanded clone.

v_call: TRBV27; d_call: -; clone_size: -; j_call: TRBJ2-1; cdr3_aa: CASSLGLYEVRVEQFF; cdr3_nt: TGTGCCAGCAGTTTAGGCCTCTATGAGGTGAGGGTTGAGCAGTTCTTC
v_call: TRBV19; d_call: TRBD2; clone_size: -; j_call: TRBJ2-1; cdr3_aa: CASSITSGRFSYNEQFF; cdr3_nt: TGTGCCAGTAGTATAACTAGCGGGAGGTTCTCCTACAATGAGCAGTTCTTC
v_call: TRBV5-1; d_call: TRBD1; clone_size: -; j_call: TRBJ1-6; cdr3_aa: CASSSDPGGQSPLHF; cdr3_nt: TGCGCCAGCAGCAGTGATCCAGGGGGCCAATCACCCCTCCACTTT
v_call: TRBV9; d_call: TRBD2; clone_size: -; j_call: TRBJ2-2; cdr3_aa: CASRPGLAGGPTGELVF; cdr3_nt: TGTGCCAGCAGGCCGGGACTAGCGGGAGGGCCCACCGGGGAGCTGGTTTTT
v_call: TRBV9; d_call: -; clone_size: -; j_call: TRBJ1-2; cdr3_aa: CASSVDSGRSYGYTF; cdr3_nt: TGTGCCAGCAGCGTCGACAGTGGCAGGAGCTATGGCTACACCTTC
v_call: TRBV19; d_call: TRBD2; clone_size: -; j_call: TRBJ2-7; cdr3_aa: CASSIGAGLSYEQYF; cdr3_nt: TGTGCCAGTAGTATTGGAGCGGGACTCTCCTACGAGCAGTACTTC
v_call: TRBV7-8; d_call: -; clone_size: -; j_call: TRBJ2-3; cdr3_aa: CASSPTQRVRTDTQYF; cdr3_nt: TGTGCCAGCAGCCCAACCCAGCGAGTACGCACAGATACGCAGTATTTT
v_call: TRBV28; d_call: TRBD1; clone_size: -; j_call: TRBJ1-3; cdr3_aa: CASSFTLQGGPGNTIYF; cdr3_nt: TGTGCCAGCAGTTTCACCTTACAAGGGGGCCCTGGAAACACCATATATTTT
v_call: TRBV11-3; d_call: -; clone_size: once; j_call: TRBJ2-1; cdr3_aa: CASSAYKAGVGYNEQFF; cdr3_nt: TGTGCCAGCAGCGCCTACAAGGCGGGTGTTGGCTACAATGAGCAGTTCTTC
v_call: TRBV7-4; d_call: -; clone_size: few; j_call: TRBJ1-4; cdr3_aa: CASSLVIPITTNEKLFF; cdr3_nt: TGTGCCAGCAGCTTAGTAATCCCAATCACCACTAATGAAAAACTGTTTTTT
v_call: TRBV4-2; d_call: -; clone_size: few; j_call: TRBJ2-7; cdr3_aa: CASSQDSGGPYYEQYF; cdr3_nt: TGTGCCAGCAGCCAAGATTCCGGGGGGCCCTACTACGAGCAGTACTTC
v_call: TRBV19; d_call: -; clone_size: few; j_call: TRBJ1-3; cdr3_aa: CASSGPLSGNTIYF; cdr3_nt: TGTGCCAGTAGCGGGCCTCTCTCTGGAAACACCATATATTTT
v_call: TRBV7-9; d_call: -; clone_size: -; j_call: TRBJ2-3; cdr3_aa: CASSRGPTGTDTQYF; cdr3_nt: TGTGCCAGCAGCCGGGGGCCAACAGGAACAGATACGCAGTATTTT
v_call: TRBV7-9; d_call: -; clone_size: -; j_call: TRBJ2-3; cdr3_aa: CASRYGYGTDTQYF; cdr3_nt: TGTGCCAGCAGATACGGCTACGGGACAGATACGCAGTATTTT
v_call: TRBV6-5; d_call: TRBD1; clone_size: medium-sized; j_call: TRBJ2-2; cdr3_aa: CASSQDRGWTGELFF; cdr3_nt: TGTGCCAGCAGCCAGGACAGGGGATGGACCGGGGAGCTGTTTTTT
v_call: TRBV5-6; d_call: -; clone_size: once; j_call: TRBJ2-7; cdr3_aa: CASSQRQPGSHSYEQYF; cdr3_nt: TGTGCCAGCAGCCAAAGGCAACCGGGTTCCCACTCCTACGAGCAGTACTTC
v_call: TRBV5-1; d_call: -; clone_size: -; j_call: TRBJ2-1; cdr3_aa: CASSLGGTQFF; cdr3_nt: TGCGCCAGCAGCTTGGGGGGGACTCAGTTCTTC
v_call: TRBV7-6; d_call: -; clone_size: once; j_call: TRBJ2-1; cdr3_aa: CASSGGYNEQFF; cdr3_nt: TGTGCCAGCAGCGGGGGTTACAATGAGCAGTTCTTC
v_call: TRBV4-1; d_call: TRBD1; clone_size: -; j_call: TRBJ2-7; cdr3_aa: CASSLGQGVYEQYF; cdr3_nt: TGCGCCAGCAGCCTTGGACAGGGGGTCTACGAGCAGTACTTC
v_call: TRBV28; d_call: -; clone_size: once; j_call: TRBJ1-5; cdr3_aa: CASRWTVSGQPQHF; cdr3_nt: TGTGCCAGCAGGTGGACAGTATCGGGTCAGCCCCAGCATTTT
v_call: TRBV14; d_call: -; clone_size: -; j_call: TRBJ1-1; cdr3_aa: CASSQAVPTTITEAFF; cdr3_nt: TGTGCCAGCAGCCAGGCTGTTCCTACCACGATCACTGAAGCTTTCTTT
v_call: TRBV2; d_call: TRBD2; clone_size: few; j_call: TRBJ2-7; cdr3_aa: CASSIGGRAAYEQYF; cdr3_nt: TGTGCCAGCAGTATAGGCGGGAGGGCCGCCTACGAGCAGTACTTC
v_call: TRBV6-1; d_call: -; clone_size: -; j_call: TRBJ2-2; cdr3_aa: CASRRAGESGELFF; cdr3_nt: TGTGCCAGCCGGAGGGCAGGGGAGAGCGGGGAGCTGTTTTTT
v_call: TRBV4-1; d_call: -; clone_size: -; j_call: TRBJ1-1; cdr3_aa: CASSQEGNRNTEAFF; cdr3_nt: TGTGCCAGCAGCCAAGAGGGAAACAGAAACACTGAAGCTTTCTTT
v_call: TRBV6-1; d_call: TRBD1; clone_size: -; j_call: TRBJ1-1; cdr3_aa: CASSWGQEAFF; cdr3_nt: TGTGCCAGCAGTTGGGGACAGGAAGCTTTCTTT
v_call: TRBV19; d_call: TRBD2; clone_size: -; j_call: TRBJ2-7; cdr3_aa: CASSTSGSIPYEQYF; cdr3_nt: TGTGCCAGTAGTACCAGCGGGAGTATCCCCTACGAGCAGTACTTC
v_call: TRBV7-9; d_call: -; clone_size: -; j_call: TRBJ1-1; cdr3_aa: CASTTLGMNTEAFF; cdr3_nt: TGTGCCAGCACCACTCTTGGAATGAACACTGAAGCTTTCTTT
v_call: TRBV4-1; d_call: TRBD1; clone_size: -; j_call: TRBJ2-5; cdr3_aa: CASSQRQGQETQYF; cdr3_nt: TGCGCCAGCAGCCAAAGACAGGGGCAAGAGACCCAGTACTTC
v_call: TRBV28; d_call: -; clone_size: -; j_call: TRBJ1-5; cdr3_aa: CASSDPINQPQHF; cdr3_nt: TGTGCCAGCAGCGACCCGATCAATCAGCCCCAGCATTTT
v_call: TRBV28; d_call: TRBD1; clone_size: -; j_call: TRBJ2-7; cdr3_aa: CASSLNRGSYEQYF; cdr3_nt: TGTGCCAGCAGTTTAAACAGGGGTTCCTACGAGCAGTACTTC
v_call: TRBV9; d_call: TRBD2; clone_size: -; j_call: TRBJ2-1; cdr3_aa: CASSVAGTSHNEQFF; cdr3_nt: TGCGCCAGCAGCGTAGCTGGGACTAGCCACAATGAGCAGTTCTTC
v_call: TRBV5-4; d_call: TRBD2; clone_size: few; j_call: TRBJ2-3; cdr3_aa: CATGLAGGRSTDTQYF; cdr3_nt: TGTGCCACCGGACTAGCGGGAGGTCGGAGCACAGATACGCAGTATTTT
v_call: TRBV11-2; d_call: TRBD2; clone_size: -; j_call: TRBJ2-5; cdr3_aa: CASSLGSSGGALETQYF; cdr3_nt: TGTGCCAGCAGCTTAGGTTCTAGCGGGGGGGCCTTGGAGACCCAGTACTTC
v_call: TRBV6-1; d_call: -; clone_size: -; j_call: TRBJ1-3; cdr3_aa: CASSDSFGNTIYF; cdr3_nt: TGTGCCAGCAGTGATAGTTTTGGAAACACCATATATTTT
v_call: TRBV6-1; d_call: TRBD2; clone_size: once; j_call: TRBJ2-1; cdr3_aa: CASSETSGTGNEQFF; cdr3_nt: TGTGCCAGCAGCGAGACTAGCGGGACGGGCAATGAGCAGTTCTTC
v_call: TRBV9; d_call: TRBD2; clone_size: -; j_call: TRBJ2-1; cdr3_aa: CASSVGLRLAGYNEQFF; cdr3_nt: TGTGCCAGCAGCGTAGGATTAAGACTAGCGGGCTACAATGAGCAGTTCTTC
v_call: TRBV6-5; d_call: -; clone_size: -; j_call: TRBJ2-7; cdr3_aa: CASSYGRASYEQYF; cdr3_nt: TGTGCCAGCAGTTATGGGCGGGCCTCCTACGAGCAGTACTTC
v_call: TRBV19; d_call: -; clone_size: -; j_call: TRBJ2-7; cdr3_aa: CASSIDLWGREQYF; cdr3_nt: TGTGCCAGTAGTATAGATCTTTGGGGTCGCGAGCAGTACTTC
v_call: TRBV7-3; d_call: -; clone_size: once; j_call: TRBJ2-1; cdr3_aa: CASRYSGPDSYNEQFF; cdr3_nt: TGTGCCAGCAGATATAGCGGACCCGACTCCTACAATGAGCAGTTCTTC
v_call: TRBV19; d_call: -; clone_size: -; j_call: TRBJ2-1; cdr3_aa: CASSIDRGRCEQFF; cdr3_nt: TGTGCCAGTAGTATAGACAGGGGAAGGTGTGAGCAGTTCTTC
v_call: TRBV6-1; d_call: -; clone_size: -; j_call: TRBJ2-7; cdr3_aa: CASSPPPEQYF; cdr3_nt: TGTGCCAGCAGTCCCCCCCCCGAGCAGTACTTC
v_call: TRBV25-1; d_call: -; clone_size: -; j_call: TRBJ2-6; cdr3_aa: CASGRMGSTNVLTF; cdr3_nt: TGTGCCAGCGGTCGAATGGGTAGTACCAACGTCCTGACTTTC
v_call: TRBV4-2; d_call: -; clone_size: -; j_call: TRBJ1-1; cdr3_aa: CASSGGQDKAFF; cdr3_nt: TGTGCCAGCAGCGGGGGACAAGATAAAGCTTTCTTT
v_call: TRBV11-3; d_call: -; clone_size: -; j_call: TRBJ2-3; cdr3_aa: CASSPGPGGTDTQYF; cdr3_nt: TGTGCCAGCAGCCCAGGCCCTGGGGGCACAGATACGCAGTATTTT
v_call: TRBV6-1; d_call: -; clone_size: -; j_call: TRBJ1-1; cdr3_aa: CASSEIRQTEAFF; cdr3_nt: TGTGCCAGCAGTGAAATAAGGCAGACTGAAGCTTTCTTT
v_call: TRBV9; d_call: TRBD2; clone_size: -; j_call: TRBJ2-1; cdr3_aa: CASSVDGGAYNEQFF; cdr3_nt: TGTGCCAGCAGCGTAGACGGGGGGGCTTACAATGAGCAGTTCTTC
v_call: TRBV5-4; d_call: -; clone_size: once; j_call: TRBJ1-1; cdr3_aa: CASSPGLNTEAFF; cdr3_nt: TGTGCCAGCAGCCCGGGACTGAACACTGAAGCTTTCTTT
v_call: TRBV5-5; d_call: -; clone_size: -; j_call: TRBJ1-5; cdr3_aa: CASSLAGGGQPQHF; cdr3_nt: TGTGCCAGCAGCTTGGCCGGGGGCGGTCAGCCCCAGCATTTT
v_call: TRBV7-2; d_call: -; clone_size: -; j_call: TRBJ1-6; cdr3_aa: CASSLGVSPLHF; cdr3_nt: TGTGCCAGCAGCTTAGGAGTTTCACCCCTCCACTTT
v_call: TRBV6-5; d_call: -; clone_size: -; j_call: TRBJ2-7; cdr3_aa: CASRLTGATYEQYF; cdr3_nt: TGTGCCAGCAGGTTGACGGGAGCTACCTACGAGCAGTACTTC
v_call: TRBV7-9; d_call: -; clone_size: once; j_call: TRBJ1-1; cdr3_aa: CASSRGDLAAEAFF; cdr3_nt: TGTGCCAGCAGCAGAGGGGATCTGGCGGCTGAAGCTTTCTTT
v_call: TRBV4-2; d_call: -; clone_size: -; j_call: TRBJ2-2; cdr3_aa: CASSQTGPGELFF; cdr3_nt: TGTGCCAGCAGCCAAACAGGGCCCGGGGAGCTGTTTTTT
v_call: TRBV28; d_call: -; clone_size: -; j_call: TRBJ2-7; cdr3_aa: CAGGSSYEQYF; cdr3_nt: TGTGCGGGAGGTTCGTCCTACGAGCAGTACTTC
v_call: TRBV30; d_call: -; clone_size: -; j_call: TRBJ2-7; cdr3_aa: CAWSRQGGDEQYF; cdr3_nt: TGTGCCTGGAGTAGGCAGGGTGGGGACGAGCAGTACTTC
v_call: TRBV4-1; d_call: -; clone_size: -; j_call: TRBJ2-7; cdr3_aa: CASSQGLKVEQYF; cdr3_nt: TGCGCCAGCAGCCAAGGACTAAAGGTCGAGCAGTACTTC
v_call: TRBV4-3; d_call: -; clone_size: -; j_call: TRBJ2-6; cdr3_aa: CASSRPYREFGGANVLTF; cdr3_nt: TGCGCCAGCAGCAGGCCCTACAGGGAGTTCGGCGGGGCCAACGTCCTGACTTTC
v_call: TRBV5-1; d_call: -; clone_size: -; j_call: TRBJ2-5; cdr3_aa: CASSLGQETQYF; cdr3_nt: TGCGCCAGCAGCTTGGGACAAGAGACCCAGTACTTC
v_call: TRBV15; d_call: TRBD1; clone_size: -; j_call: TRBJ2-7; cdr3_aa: CATSSGQGAYEQYF; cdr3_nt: TGTGCCACCAGCTCCGGACAGGGGGCTTACGAGCAGTACTTC
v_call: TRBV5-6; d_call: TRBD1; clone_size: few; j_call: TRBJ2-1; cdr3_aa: CASSTTGLAYNEQFF; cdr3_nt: TGTGCCAGCAGTACGACAGGGCTCGCCTACAATGAGCAGTTCTTC
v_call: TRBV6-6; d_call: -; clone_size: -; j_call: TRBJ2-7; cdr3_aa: CASSYSGDYEQYF; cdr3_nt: TGTGCCAGCAGTTACTCGGGGGATTACGAGCAGTACTTC